The present TCR beta chain was sequenced within a study of blood T cell repertoires in COVID-19. As for the study in general: COVID-19 samples collected from the United States, Italy and Spain covered acute and convalescent phases. PBMCs, B-cell-depleted T cells, or T cells provided the cDNA or gDNA that made up the material.

In the authors' methods: Amplification with reference gene primers provided the estimates of nucleated cell counts. Using immunoSEQ multiplex PCR, the repertoire was profiled, and TCRdb retains in-frame clones only, with some absent. Clone size and V and J calls were adopted from that table, with D and trimming inferred from the DNA. In the table there are approximately 100,000 clones, 85% of which are singletons. Per the germline V gene, CDR1 is SGHAT and CDR2 is FQNNGV. The V gene end was trimmed by 3 bases and the J gene end by 9 bases; junction bases not matched to a gene: 10. The CDR3 sequence is 14 residues long.

This clonotype was sampled from a man older than 75 with acute or convalescent COVID-19. This chain connects TRBV11-2 to TRBJ2-5; 7 nucleotides agree with TRBD1. Sequenced input: peripheral blood. The CDR3 DNA sequence: TGTGCCAGCAGCTTCTTGACAGGGAAAGGGTCCCAGTACTTC. It is translated as CASSFLTGKGSQYF.